The sequence of this T cell receptor (beta chain) was determined in a study of T-cell memory formation after mild COVID-19 (dated by TCRdb to the early 2020s). About the full investigation: Most TCR sequence clusters were specific to one of the two donors. Longitudinal TCRalpha and TCRbeta repertoire sequencing tracked T-cell clones expanding and contracting after mild COVID-19 in two donors. The cohort was made up of two young adult volunteers, one female and one male, who were previously healthy.

Findings and caveats that apply to the study as a whole: Some responding clones were detected in pre-infection memory, suggesting pre-existing cross-reactive memory T cells joined the SARS-CoV-2 response. Contracting CD4+ clones turned up mainly in the CM and EM memory subsets, whereas EMRA was where CD8+ clones were enriched. Whether the second-wave clones peaking on day 37 were SARS-CoV-2 specific was not confirmed. Balanced CD4/CD8 phenotypes were observed for clones contracting from day 15 to 85, whereas a bias towards CD4+ was observed for a second wave of clones expanding from day 15 to 37. Only a couple of mild cases were covered by the study, and larger cohorts that include severe cases with pre-infection samples were considered necessary.

For sequencing, an Illumina NovaSeq 6000 was employed. cDNA libraries for TCRalpha and TCRbeta were prepared by 5'RACE using constant-segment primers, with sample barcodes and unique molecular identifiers added. Trizol reagent was used to extract RNA from every sample. The libraries were amplified in two PCR steps, and the second step added a second sample barcode and Illumina TruSeq adapters. The libraries were sequenced on an Illumina NovaSeq using 2 x 150 bp paired-end reads. Turning to the authors' computational methods: Demultiplexing of reads and collapsing into UMI-guided consensus sequences were performed with migec v1.2.7. Using mixcr v2.1.11, the UMI consensuses were aligned to TRA and TRB V and J templates and assembled into clonotypes. Expanded or contracted clonotypes were those called significant by both edgeR and NoisET, with noise models trained on biological replicates. For edgeR calls, the thresholds were a false discovery rate-adjusted p below 0.01 and a log2 fold-change of 1. As an exploratory analysis of dynamics, PCA with hierarchical clustering was applied to max-normalized trajectories of the 1000 most abundant clonotypes. Separately sequenced CD4+ and CD8+ repertoires were used to assign the CD4 or CD8 phenotype of responding clones. Clones were called with MiXCR by TCRdb after fastp trimmed the public reads at Q25, and only in-frame beta chains were retained. Rows are combined by CDR3 protein, so each entry shows the most common genes and DNA. None of the V and J calls come from the authors' own analysis; TCRdb made them. The sample table records a few hundred thousand distinct CDR3 sequences; about 20% of these occur just once. The top ten constitute under 30% of the sample.

Ficoll-Paque density gradient centrifugation was used to isolate PBMCs. CDR1 DFQATT and CDR2 SNEGSKA are derived from the germline V gene (reference sequence). Measured from the cysteine to the phenylalanine, the CDR3 is 10 residues long. Only the CDR3 part of the read is kept: 30 bases, read in frame from the first base. Notes on this clonotype: The antigen it recognizes is unknown. The junction differs from germline at one of its ends, possibly a read error.

The V and J genes are TRBV20-1 and TRBJ2-1, with 9 bases in between that match TRBD2. Specimen: PBMCs or a T cell subset sorted from them (not recorded which). The clonotype originates from a man younger than 35 who had mild COVID-19 (a few samples of this study predate the infection). The sample titles of this study are shuffled in the database, so cell type and time point are left out; the donor was told from shared clones. The sequenced DNA is TGCAGTGCTTCCCGGAGCGGGGGGATCTTC. This codes for CSASRSGGIF.